These T cell receptor beta chains were read from a single sample in a study of blood T cell repertoires in COVID-19. Method: immunoSEQ multiplex PCR; TCRdb's copy keeps in-frame clones and lacks some. The sample yields over 300,000 clones, 88% seen once. Sequenced sample: PBMCs or T cells enriched from blood (not recorded which). Receptors were obtained from a woman in her 30s with acute COVID-19. The CDR3 runs from the conserved cysteine through the conserved F or W. A D gene is named only where the DNA matches it firmly. Not every row has a clone size; where given, it reads once, few, many or a size class.

CASSLGFRAGGNQETQYF,TGTGCCAGCAGCTTAGGTTTTCGAGCGGGGGGGAACCAAGAGACCCAGTACTTC,TRBJ2-5,TRBD2,.,TRBV7-6
CASSYRPTTGNSPLHF,TGTGCCAGCAGTTATCGCCCTACCACCGGGAATTCACCCCTCCACTTT,TRBJ1-6,.,.,TRBV6-5
CASSDFGTGAYEQYF,TGTGCCAGCAGTGATTTCGGGACAGGGGCCTACGAGCAGTACTTC,TRBJ2-7,TRBD1,.,TRBV6-1
CSVDLSVGQFF,TGCAGCGTTGATCTAAGTGTGGGCCAGTTCTTC,TRBJ2-1,.,.,TRBV29-1
CASSQGQFGTDTQYF,TGTGCCAGCAGTCAAGGACAGTTTGGCACAGATACGCAGTATTTT,TRBJ2-3,.,.,TRBV2
CASSDRGPIYEQYF,TGTGCCAGCAGCGACAGGGGGCCGATCTACGAGCAGTACTTC,TRBJ2-7,TRBD1,once,TRBV7-9
CASSISRGQEAFF,TGTGCCAGTAGTATTTCCAGGGGGCAAGAAGCTTTCTTT,TRBJ1-1,TRBD1,.,TRBV19
CASSKPGQGPNGYTF,TGTGCCAGCAGCAAACCGGGACAGGGACCAAATGGCTACACCTTC,TRBJ1-2,TRBD1,.,TRBV7-9
CARSLMVRDSPLHF,TGTGCCAGAAGCTTGATGGTGAGGGATTCACCCCTCCACTTT,TRBJ1-6,.,.,TRBV5-3
CASSELGLGSYEQYF,TGTGCCAGCAGTGAATTGGGGCTGGGTTCCTACGAGCAGTACTTC,TRBJ2-7,.,.,TRBV2
CSVEVGMNTEAFF,TGCAGCGTTGAAGTTGGCATGAACACTGAAGCTTTCTTT,TRBJ1-1,.,.,TRBV29-1
CASSRQGFAASGANVLTF,TGTGCCAGCAGCCGACAGGGTTTCGCGGCGTCTGGGGCCAACGTCCTGACTTTC,TRBJ2-6,TRBD1,.,TRBV11-2
CASRPGLAYNEQFF,TGTGCCAGTAGACCGGGACTAGCGTACAATGAGCAGTTCTTC,TRBJ2-1,TRBD2,.,TRBV19
CASSPTVINNYGYTF,TGCGCCAGCAGCCCTACAGTCATCAATAACTATGGCTACACCTTC,TRBJ1-2,.,.,TRBV5-1
CASSVQGEPDTQYF,TGTGCCAGCAGCGTACAGGGTGAGCCAGATACGCAGTATTTT,TRBJ2-3,.,.,TRBV11-2
CASSKAGGAEAFF,TGTGCCAGCAGCAAAGCGGGGGGCGCTGAAGCTTTCTTT,TRBJ1-1,.,.,TRBV9
CASSHSPSGSYEQYF,TGTGCCAGCAGCCACTCACCTAGCGGGTCTTACGAGCAGTACTTC,TRBJ2-7,TRBD2,.,TRBV3-1/TRBV3-2
CASGQGKYGYTF,TGTGCCAGCGGACAGGGAAAGTATGGCTACACCTTC,TRBJ1-2,TRBD1,few,TRBV28
CASSSRGDLRLVGELFF,TGTGCCAGCAGCTCCCGGGGGGACCTAAGGCTCGTAGGGGAGCTGTTTTTT,TRBJ2-2,TRBD2,.,TRBV9
CAWSRIGASYQETQYF,TGTGCCTGGAGCCGAATTGGGGCCAGCTATCAAGAGACCCAGTACTTC,TRBJ2-5,.,.,TRBV30
CASSEQGLTEAFF,TGTGCCAGCAGTGAACAGGGGTTAACTGAAGCTTTCTTT,TRBJ1-1,.,.,TRBV2
CASSFPRLNTEAFF,TGTGCCAGCAGCTTCCCACGGTTGAACACTGAAGCTTTCTTT,TRBJ1-1,.,.,TRBV7-9
CATPLRTGLNETYEQYF,TGCGCCACCCCCCTTCGGACAGGCCTAAACGAGACTTACGAGCAGTACTTC,TRBJ2-7,TRBD1,.,TRBV23-1
CASSVWGQGEKLFF,TGTGCCAGCAGTGTATGGGGACAGGGAGAAAAACTGTTTTTT,TRBJ1-4,TRBD1,.,TRBV2
CASSPWQGGNEQFF,TGTGCCAGCTCACCATGGCAGGGTGGGAATGAGCAGTTCTTC,TRBJ2-1,.,.,TRBV18
CASSWGQGGNQPQHF,TGTGCCAGCAGCTGGGGACAGGGAGGGAATCAGCCCCAGCATTTT,TRBJ1-5,TRBD1,.,TRBV5-6
CASSLVLGQGNSPLHF,TGTGCCAGCAGCTTGGTCTTAGGGCAGGGAAATTCACCCCTCCACTTT,TRBJ1-6,.,once,TRBV5-4
CASSLGRVNYGYTF,TGTGCCAGCAGCCTGGGCAGGGTCAACTATGGCTACACCTTC,TRBJ1-2,.,.,TRBV5-6
CASSQGQGYGYTF,TGCGCCAGCAGCCAAGGCCAGGGTTATGGCTACACCTTC,TRBJ1-2,.,.,TRBV4-3